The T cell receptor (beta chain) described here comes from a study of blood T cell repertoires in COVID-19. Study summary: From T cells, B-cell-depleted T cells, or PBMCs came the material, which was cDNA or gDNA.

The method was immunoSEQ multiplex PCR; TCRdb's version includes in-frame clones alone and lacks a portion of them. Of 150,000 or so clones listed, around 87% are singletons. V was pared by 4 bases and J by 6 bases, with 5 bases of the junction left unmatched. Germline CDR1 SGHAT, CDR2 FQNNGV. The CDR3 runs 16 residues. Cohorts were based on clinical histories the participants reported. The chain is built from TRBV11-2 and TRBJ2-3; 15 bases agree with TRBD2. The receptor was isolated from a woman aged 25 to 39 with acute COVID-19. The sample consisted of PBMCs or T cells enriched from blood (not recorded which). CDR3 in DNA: TGTGCCAGCAGCTCGGGACTAGCGGGAGGCCAGGATACGCAGTATTTT. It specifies CASSSGLAGGQDTQYF. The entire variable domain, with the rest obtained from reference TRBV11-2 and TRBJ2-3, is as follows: EAGVAQSPRYKIIEKRQSVAFWCNPISGHATLYWYQQILGQGPKLLIQFQNNGVVDDSQLPKDRFSAERLKGVDSTLKIQPAKLEDSAVYLCASSSGLAGGQDTQYFGPGTRLTVL.